Below, 2 T cell receptor beta chains from the same sample are listed, as sequenced in a study of blood T cell repertoires in COVID-19 (dated by TCRdb to 2019 to 2021). The library was obtained by the immunoSEQ multiplex PCR assay. The immuneACCESS repertoire file appears here via TCRdb, limited to in-frame rearrangements. These files lack a portion of the clones; in checked studies, under half of the deficit traces to unresolved V genes, and the cause of the others is not known. This sample comprises about 160,000 clones, approximately 86% of them detected only once. Around 3.5% of the sample is taken by the ten largest. Sequences were obtained from peripheral blood. These receptor sequences come from a man in his 70s with acute or convalescent COVID-19.

This clone was observed a handful of times. This sample includes further DNA sequences coding for the same CDR3. This chain links TRBV3-1 (or the pseudogene TRBV3-2) with TRBJ2-7, with a possible D match to TRBD2 (6 bases). Trimming stripped 1 base from V and 4 bases from J, with 8 bases between. Germline assignment: CDR1 LGHDT and CDR2 YNNKEL (reference sequence). The CDR3 is made up of 13 amino acids. The CDR3 loop reads CASSQAEGYEQYF. CDR3 bases: TGTGCCAGCAGCCAAGCGGAGGGGTACGAGCAGTACTTC.

The rearrangement links TRBV7-2 to TRBJ2-1; TRBD2 matches 8 bases. The CDR3 length is 13 residues. In germline, CDR1 is SGHTA, CDR2 FQGNSA. Losses at the gene ends were 1 base for V and 8 bases for J; bases not matched to a gene: 1. Here the CDR3 reads CASSLEAGDEQFF. The CDR3 bases are TGTGCCAGCAGCTTAGAAGCGGGAGATGAGCAGTTCTTC.